The rows below give T cell receptor beta chains drawn from one sample of a study of radiation and T cells in renal cell carcinoma. The method was immunoSEQ multiplex PCR; TCRdb's version includes in-frame clones alone and lacks a portion of them. The sample lists around 130,000 clones; 88% were seen once. This specimen was blood, taken from a patient whose treatment included radiotherapy and nephrectomy. These receptors were taken from a woman between 65 and 79 years old with renal cell carcinoma. The CDR3 runs from the conserved cysteine through the conserved F or W. A D gene is named only where the DNA matches it firmly. Clone size, where shown, is once, few, many, or a class for clones that have expanded.

v_call	clone_size	d_call	j_call	cdr3_nt	cdr3_aa
TRBV7-9	once	TRBD1	TRBJ1-1	TGTGCCAGCAGCCCGACAGGGGAGAAGACTGAAGCTTTCTTT	CASSPTGEKTEAFF
TRBV6-5	.	.	TRBJ1-5	TGTGCCAGCAGTTCCACCGGGCCTTCGGGCAATCAGCCCCAGCATTTT	CASSSTGPSGNQPQHF
TRBV6-6	once	.	TRBJ1-4	TGTGCCAGCAGTTACCGCGACAGAACAACTAATGAAAAACTGTTTTTT	CASSYRDRTTNEKLFF
TRBV5-4	.	.	TRBJ1-1	TGTGCCAGCAGCTTGTCTAGGGGACCCCCTCTGAACACTGAAGCTTTCTTT	CASSLSRGPPLNTEAFF
TRBV12-5	.	.	TRBJ2-3	TGTGCTAGTGGTTTGGAGGGGGGCGCATCAGATACGCAGTATTTT	CASGLEGGASDTQYF
TRBV7-2	once	TRBD1	TRBJ2-1	TGTGCCAGCAGCTCGAGATCCGGGACAGGGGGGCATGAGCAGTTCTTC	CASSSRSGTGGHEQFF
TRBV9	once	.	TRBJ2-4	TGTGCCAGCAGCGTGGGACATAAAAAAAACATTCAGTACTTC	CASSVGHKKNIQYF
TRBV18	.	.	TRBJ1-1	TGTGCCAGCTCACCGCCCAACAGGCCGAACACTGAAGCTTTCTTT	CASSPPNRPNTEAFF
TRBV5-4	.	.	TRBJ1-1	TGTGCCAGCAGCTTCAGACAGAAACAGTTCACTGAAGCTTTCTTT	CASSFRQKQFTEAFF
TRBV11-3	.	.	TRBJ2-2	TGTGCCAGCAGCTTATCTGGGCTGAACACCGGGGAGCTGTTTTTT	CASSLSGLNTGELFF
TRBV6-6	once	TRBD1	TRBJ2-7	TGTGCCGGCAGTTACAAGACAGGGTGGGACGAGCAGTACTTC	CAGSYKTGWDEQYF
TRBV5-4	.	.	TRBJ1-3	TGTGCCAGCAGCTTGCCGGGGGCGGAAGGAAACACCATATATTTT	CASSLPGAEGNTIYF
TRBV2	.	TRBD1	TRBJ2-1	TGTGCCAGCAGTGATCCAGGGGGTGTCGCCTACAATGAGCAGTTCTTC	CASSDPGGVAYNEQFF
TRBV7-9	few	.	TRBJ2-7	TGTGCCAGCAGCTTAGTTGGCAGTTCCTACGAGCAGTACTTC	CASSLVGSSYEQYF
TRBV27	.	.	TRBJ1-6	TGTGCCAGCAGTTTTTACAGTAATTCACCCCTCCACTTT	CASSFYSNSPLHF
TRBV5-1	few	.	TRBJ1-1	TGCGCCAGCAGCCGGGACAAGAGGACTGAAGCTTTCTTT	CASSRDKRTEAFF
TRBV6-1	.	.	TRBJ1-2	TGTGCCAGCAGAGTCTATGTAGGCTACACCTTC	CASRVYVGYTF
TRBV19	.	.	TRBJ2-1	TGTGCCAGTAGTCCCACCGGGACCCTGAAATCGCTCTTC	CASSPTGTLKSLF
TRBV5-4	.	TRBD2	TRBJ2-3	TGTGCCAGCAGCTTGGCGGGGGGGCGCAATACGCAGTATTTT	CASSLAGGRNTQYF
TRBV27	.	.	TRBJ2-5	TGTGCCAGCAGTGCGAGGGGGGGGCAAGAGACCCAGTACTTC	CASSARGGQETQYF
TRBV30	.	.	TRBJ2-1	TGTGCCTGGAGTCCGGTGGGAAATGAGCAGTTCTTC	CAWSPVGNEQFF
TRBV4-3	.	TRBD1	TRBJ1-2	TGCGCCAGCAGCCTCCTTCGACAGGGTAATTTTGGCTACACCTTC	CASSLLRQGNFGYTF
TRBV14	.	.	TRBJ1-1	TGTGCCAGCAGCCAAGGTTCCCAGGGTAGTATTACTGCTTTCTTT	CASSQGSQGSITAFF
TRBV28	.	TRBD2	TRBJ2-1	TGTGCCAGCAGAGGACTAGTCAAGGGACATGAGCAGTTCTTC	CASRGLVKGHEQFF
TRBV5-1	.	.	TRBJ1-1	TGCGCCAGCAGCTTGCCGGGACAGAACACTGAAGCTTTCTTT	CASSLPGQNTEAFF
TRBV19	.	.	TRBJ1-5	TGTGCCAGTAGTGTCCGGGGCCCTTCCAACCCTAATCAGCCCCAGCATTTT	CASSVRGPSNPNQPQHF
TRBV5-1	once	.	TRBJ2-7	TGCGCCAGCAGCGACGGGGGAGGGGGCAAATACGAGCAGTACTTC	CASSDGGGGKYEQYF
TRBV19	once	.	TRBJ1-1	TGTGCCAGTGTAGGGGGGTGGACAGACCCCTTGAACACTGAAGCTTTCTTT	CASVGGWTDPLNTEAFF
TRBV27	.	.	TRBJ2-7	TGTGCCAGCAGCCTCAGACAGGCCTACGAGCAGTACTTC	CASSLRQAYEQYF
TRBV11-1	.	.	TRBJ2-5	TGTGCCAGCAGCTTAAACCAAGAGACCCAGTACTTC	CASSLNQETQYF
TRBV7-2	.	TRBD1	TRBJ2-7	TGTGCCAGCAGAACCCCGGGACAGGGGTACGAGCAGTACTTC	CASRTPGQGYEQYF
TRBV5-1	.	.	TRBJ2-3	TGCGCCAGCAGCTTATTATCAGGGGGGGTAGATACGCAGTATTTT	CASSLLSGGVDTQYF
TRBV7-8	.	.	TRBJ2-2	TGTGCCAGCAGCTTTATCCAGAACACCGGGGAGCTGTTTTTT	CASSFIQNTGELFF
TRBV5-4	.	TRBD1	TRBJ1-6	TGTGCCAGCAGCTTGGGAGGGACAGACAATTCACCCCTCCACTTT	CASSLGGTDNSPLHF
TRBV19	.	.	TRBJ1-4	TGTGCCAGTAGTATATCAGGTGGCAACGAAAAACTGTTTTTT	CASSISGGNEKLFF
TRBV19	.	TRBD1	TRBJ1-5	TGTGCCAGTAGCCGGGACAGTTGGGAAGCGGGCAATCAGCCCCAGCATTTT	CASSRDSWEAGNQPQHF
TRBV19	.	TRBD1	TRBJ1-2	TGTGCCAGTAGTTCCGCCGGGACAGGGGGCTATGGCTACACCTTC	CASSSAGTGGYGYTF
TRBV15	.	.	TRBJ2-7	TGTGCCACCAGCAGAGATCTGGGGGGTGGGTTCGACGAGCAGTACTTC	CATSRDLGGGFDEQYF
TRBV11-2	once	TRBD1	TRBJ1-2	TGTGCCAGCAGCCCCGGGACAGGGATTCCCGGCTACACCTTC	CASSPGTGIPGYTF
TRBV19	.	.	TRBJ1-1	TGTGCCAGTAGTTCGGACCGCTACACTGAAGCTTTCTTT	CASSSDRYTEAFF
TRBV15	.	.	TRBJ2-3	TGTGCCACCAGCAGAGGCACCGGCGTGGATACGCAGTATTTT	CATSRGTGVDTQYF
TRBV10-3	few	TRBD1	TRBJ2-5	TGTGCCATCAGTCCGTTTTTGGGGGACAGCCAAGAGACCCAGTACTTC	CAISPFLGDSQETQYF
TRBV7-9	.	.	TRBJ1-4	TGTGCCAGCAGCTTAGCGGTTTATGAAAAACTGTTTTTT	CASSLAVYEKLFF
TRBV2	.	TRBD1	TRBJ1-5	TGTGCCAGCAGGAGACAGGGGGCAGGAAGTCAGCCCCAGCATTTT	CASRRQGAGSQPQHF
TRBV5-1	.	.	TRBJ1-2	TGCGCCAGCTCTATAGCTAACTATGGCTACACCTTC	CASSIANYGYTF
TRBV4-3	.	TRBD2	TRBJ2-1	TGCGCCAGCAGCCAAATGGGAGCGGGGGGAGCCTACAATGAGCAGTTCTTC	CASSQMGAGGAYNEQFF
TRBV6-1	.	.	TRBJ2-5	TGTGCCAGCTCCCGATACAGGGTCACTGGAGAGACCCAGTACTTC	CASSRYRVTGETQYF
TRBV19	.	.	TRBJ1-5	TGTGCCAGCGGGAGGTGGGGGCAAGGTCAGCCCCAGCATTTT	CASGRWGQGQPQHF
TRBV6-1	once	.	TRBJ2-1	TGTGCCAGCAGTGAAGAATGGGTGCAGGGGAATGAGCAGTTCTTC	CASSEEWVQGNEQFF
TRBV4-2	.	.	TRBJ2-2	TGTGCCAGCAGCCAAGAACTAGGGGGTGGCACCGGGGAGCTGTTTTTT	CASSQELGGGTGELFF
TRBV11-3	.	.	TRBJ2-3	TGTGCCAGCAGCTTGCCGAGAGGATCTGGGGCAGATACGCAGTATTTT	CASSLPRGSGADTQYF
TRBV7-2	.	.	TRBJ1-2	TGTGCCAGCAGCTTCGGGACGCACTATGGCTACACCTTC	CASSFGTHYGYTF
TRBV19	.	.	TRBJ2-4	TGTGCCAGTAGTCCCAGGATCCTAACATCAGTAGCCAAAAACATTCAGTACTTC	CASSPRILTSVAKNIQYF
TRBV5-1	.	.	TRBJ2-2	TGCGCCAGCAGCTTGGATCGGACCGGGGAGCTGTTTTTT	CASSLDRTGELFF